Listed here are 8 T cell receptor beta chains from one sample, sequenced in a study of CD8 T cells in ankylosing spondylitis. Via MiXCR, TCRdb re-called the 5' RACE reads, giving one row per CDR3 protein. The sample lists some 350,000 distinct CDR3 sequences, approximately 14% occurring once. Material: blood, either unsorted or a sorted T cell fraction (not recorded which). The source is a male donor with ankylosing spondylitis or in good health (not recorded which).

This sequence joins TRBV9 and TRBJ2-5, with TRBD2 identical over 12 bases. There are 15 residues in the CDR3. The J segment lost 5 bases and the V segment lost 4 bases, leaving 6 bases of the junction unmatched. Per germline, CDR1 SGDLS and CDR2 YYNGEE. The CDR3 DNA reads as TGTGCCAGCAGCTCTTCTAGCGGGAGGGAGGAGACCCAGTACTTC. Translation: CASSSSSGREETQYF. The variable domain in full, with the rest retrieved from reference TRBV9 and TRBJ2-5, is DSGVTQTPKHLITATGQRVTLRCSPRSGDLSVYWYQQSLDQGLQFLIQYYNGEERAKGNILERFSAQQFPDLHSELNLSSLELGDSALYFCASSSSSGREETQYFGPGTRLLVL.

The sample holds one count of this clonotype. V usage is TRBV5-1 and J usage is TRBJ2-5; no clear D. Germline V gene sequence: CDR1 SGHRS, CDR2 YFSETQ. The CDR3 consists of 14 residues. V dropped 0 bases and J dropped 5 bases, with 11 bases sitting between them. CDR3 sequence: CASSLDSSGETQYF. The CDR3 DNA reads TGCGCCAGCAGCTTGGACAGTTCGGGCGAGACCCAGTACTTC.

The table lists this clonotype with a few counts. V is TRBV6-2 or TRBV6-3 and J is TRBJ2-7, with 10 nucleotides matching TRBD1. Germline trimming cut 6 bases from V and 1 base from J; bases unmatched to any gene: 6. This CDR3 is 15 amino acids long. Germline assignment: CDR1 MNHEY and CDR2 SVGEGT. CDR3 DNA: TGTGCCAGCAGAGTGACAGGGGGCGCTTCCTACGAGCAGTACTTC. It codes for CASRVTGGASYEQYF.

The chain employs TRBV20-1 and TRBJ2-5; 14 bases align to TRBD2. After removal of 6 bases from V and 5 bases from J, the junction contained 5 bases not matched to a gene. CDR3 length: 14 residues. The germline V gene has CDR1 DFQATT and CDR2 SNEGSKA (reference sequence). The DNA of the CDR3 is TGCAGTGCCAAGACTAGCGGGAGGGGGGAGACCCAGTACTTC. Amino acids: CSAKTSGRGETQYF.

The rearrangement uses TRBV12-3 or TRBV12-4 and TRBJ2-3, with a tentative D call TRBD2 (6 bases). Trimming took off 3 bases at V and 2 bases at J, with 15 bases between the two ends. The CDR3 is 16 amino acids. DNA for the CDR3: TGTGCCAGCAGTTTTTGGGGGGACTCGATCACAGATACGCAGTATTTT. Its translation is CASSFWGDSITDTQYF.

The chain joins TRBV7-9 to TRBJ2-2; maybe TRBD2 (6 bases). CDR1 is SEHNR and CDR2 is FQNEAQ in the germline V gene (reference sequence). Trimming cost V 7 bases and J 0 bases, with 12 bases left between them. The CDR3 loop spans 15 amino acids. The CDR3 region has the DNA TGTGCCAGCACCTACGGGGGTTCGAACACCGGGGAGCTGTTTTTT. This translates into CASTYGGSNTGELFF.

This clonotype appeared many times. The chain recombines TRBV20-1 with TRBJ2-1; TRBD1 is a possible D gene (5 bases). The CDR3 is 14 amino acids. CDR1 DFQATT and CDR2 SNEGSKA come from the germline V gene (reference sequence). V dropped 5 bases and J dropped 7 bases, with 18 bases sitting between them. CDR3 nucleotides: TGCAGTGCTGAGAACCATCAGGGTTATAATGAGCAGTTCTTC. Amino acids: CSAENHQGYNEQFF.

The V call is TRBV29-1, the J call TRBJ2-1; 7 bases line up with TRBD2. After removal of 2 bases from V and 6 bases from J, the junction contained 4 bases not matched to a gene. The germline V gene encodes CDR1 SQVTM and CDR2 ANQGSEA. The CDR3 loop spans 13 amino acids. The CDR3 DNA follows: TGCAGCGTTGAATCTGGGACTACCAATGAGCAGTTCTTC. This gives the protein CSVESGTTNEQFF.